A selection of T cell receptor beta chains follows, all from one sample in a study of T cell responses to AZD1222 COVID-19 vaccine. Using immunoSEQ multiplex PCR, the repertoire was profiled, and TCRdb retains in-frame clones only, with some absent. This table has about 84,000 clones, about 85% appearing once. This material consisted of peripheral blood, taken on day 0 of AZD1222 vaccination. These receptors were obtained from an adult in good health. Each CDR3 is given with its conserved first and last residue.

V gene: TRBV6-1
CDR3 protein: CASSEGWGRVDYSGNTIYF

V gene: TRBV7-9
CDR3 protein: CASTPYSDRVSYEQYF

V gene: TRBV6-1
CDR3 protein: CASSEISGTSGYPSTDTQYF

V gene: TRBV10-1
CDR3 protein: CASSESSGVVNTEAFF

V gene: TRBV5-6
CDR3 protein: CASSLDEKETQYF

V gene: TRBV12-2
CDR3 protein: CASRLANGCTEAFF

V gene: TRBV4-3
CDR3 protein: CASSQGRVSPYEQYF

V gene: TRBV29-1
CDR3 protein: CSVAGEGNSNQPQHF

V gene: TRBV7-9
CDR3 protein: CASSFLAGVDTQYF

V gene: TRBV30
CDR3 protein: CAWRGGGSYGYTF

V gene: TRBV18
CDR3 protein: CASSPAVGTWPSEELFF

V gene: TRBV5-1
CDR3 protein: CASSLAVGNQETQYF

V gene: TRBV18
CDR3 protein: CASSPGAGRETQYF

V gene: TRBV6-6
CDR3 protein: CASSFLTAQAFF

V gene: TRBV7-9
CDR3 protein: CASSSQGANYEQYF

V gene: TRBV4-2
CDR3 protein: CASSQDALLPEQYF

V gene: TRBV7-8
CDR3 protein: CASSRGQEIFPVNYGYTF

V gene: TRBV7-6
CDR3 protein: CASSLGSGVGQPQHF

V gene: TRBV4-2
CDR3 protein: CASSQDKGWLNTEAFF

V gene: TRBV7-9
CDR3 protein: CASSEREADTDTQYF

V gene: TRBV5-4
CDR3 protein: CASSQAGGDEQFF

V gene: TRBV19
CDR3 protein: CASSRTSGRIHNEQFF

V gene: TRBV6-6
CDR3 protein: CASSSLSNEKLFF

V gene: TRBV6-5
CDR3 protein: CASSYSRNSGTDTQYF

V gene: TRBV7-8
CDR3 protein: CASSAGAVPWGYTF

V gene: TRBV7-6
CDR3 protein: CASSLLDSSGNTIYF

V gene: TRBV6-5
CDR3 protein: CASSSTGGGHNEQFF

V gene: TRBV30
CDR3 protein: CAWRRQGYGYTF

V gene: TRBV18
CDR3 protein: CASSPSGGQHYGYTF

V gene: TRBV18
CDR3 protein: CASSSSGGNQPQHF

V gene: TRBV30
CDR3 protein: CAWRATGVGTEAFF

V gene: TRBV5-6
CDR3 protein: CASSHLAGPETQYF

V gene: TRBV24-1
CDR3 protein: CATSDSVRGQETQYF

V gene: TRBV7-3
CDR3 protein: CASSLGTGATVFGYTF

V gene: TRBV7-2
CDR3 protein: CASSLGQGGEQYF

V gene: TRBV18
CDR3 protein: CASSPPAGEAKNIQYF

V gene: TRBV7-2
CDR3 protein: CASATGTYSYEQYF

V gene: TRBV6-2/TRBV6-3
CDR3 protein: CASSYLGTGYLDTQYF

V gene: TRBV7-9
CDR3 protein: CASSSGGSSYEQYF

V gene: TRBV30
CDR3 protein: CAWSGVNTEAFF

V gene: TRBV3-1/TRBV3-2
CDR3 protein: CASSQDLVSNQPQHF

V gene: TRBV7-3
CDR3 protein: CASRRSGSNTGELFF

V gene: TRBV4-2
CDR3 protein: CASSQDRGSHSNQPQHF

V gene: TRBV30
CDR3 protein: CAWTLAGADTQYF

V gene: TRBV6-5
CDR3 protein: CASTSTGGGQPQHF

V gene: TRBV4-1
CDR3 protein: CASSQENENEQFF

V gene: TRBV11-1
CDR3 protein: CASSLRQTYEQYF

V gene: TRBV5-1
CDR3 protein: CASSLRLRSGTATYEQYF

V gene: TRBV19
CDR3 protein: CASRPPPWGGAADTQYF

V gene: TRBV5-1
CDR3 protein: CASSRGWDEQFF

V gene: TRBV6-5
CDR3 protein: CASSYGRTQDYGYTF

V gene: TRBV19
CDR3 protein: CASSDRGQWYEQYF